This paragraph covers one TCR beta chain sequence. These data come from a study of control samples from healthy donors and cancer patients. TCRdb keeps only in-frame clones here, not all; method: immunoSEQ multiplex PCR. The data hold 90,000 to 100,000 clones, with approximately 81% observed a single time. CDR3 length: 13 amino acids. Per germline, CDR1 SGHDT and CDR2 YYEEEE. Trimming shortened V by 4 bases and J by 4 bases, and 11 bases separated the two germline ends. The receptor comes from a woman aged 25 to 45 in good health. V gene TRBV5-6 combines with J gene TRBJ1-2; possible D gene TRBD1, 5 bases. The sample consisted of blood. This CDR3 reads CASSRGDSYGYTF. CDR3 DNA: TGTGCCAGCAGCAGAGGGGATTCCTATGGCTACACCTTC.